This T cell receptor (beta chain) was recovered during a study of Graves' ophthalmopathy and Graves' hyperthyroidism. This clonotype was observed once. From RNA, the CDR3 regions of TCR beta chains were amplified and sequenced. HTBI primers were used in a first-round RT-PCR, which preceded a second-round multiplex PCR. TCRdb independently ran MiXCR on the multiplex PCR reads; one entry per CDR3 protein. The data contain 500,000 to 800,000 distinct CDR3 sequences, about 38% of them singletons. This CDR3 contains 14 residues. The germline gives CDR1 LNHDA, CDR2 SQIVND (reference sequence). Trimming stripped 3 bases from V and 7 bases from J, with 10 bases between. Having ophthalmopathy, the donors showed moderate-to-severe activity, CAS ≥3 and NOSPECS ≥4, with disease lasting under 3 months. Other autoimmune diseases, uncontrolled infections, pregnancy or lactation excluded patients from enrollment. The diagnosis combined clinical symptoms, thyroxine, TRAb, thyroid ultrasound and orbital computed tomography scans.

The V gene is TRBV19, the J gene TRBJ1-6; D is uncertain. Sequencing was done on a sample of peripheral blood. The sequence was obtained from an adult man with Graves' ophthalmopathy. In DNA form, the CDR3 reads TGTGCCAGTAGTATCGGCGCGGGAAATTCACCCCTCCACTTT. Residues: CASSIGAGNSPLHF.